This TCR beta chain came from a study of regulatory T cells in long-lasting Graves disease. Findings and caveats of the study: New patients shared 800 to 1,000 public clonotypes, fewer than the roughly 2,600 shared by persistent patients. Reduced TCR diversity was observed in persistent Graves' patients versus newly diagnosed patients. Favoring TRBV28, TRBJ1-2 and TRBJ2-5 was a feature seen in persistent disease.

Time point defined: persistent/refractory GD, antithyroid drugs over 5 years with positive TRAb. The TCR library was made from RNA extracted from PBMCs. Building the TCR beta libraries relied on iRepertoire HTBI primers, and CDR3 regions underwent Arm-PCR. Per the original methods: Identified across the samples were over 50 TRBV segments and over 11 TRBJ segments. TCRdb re-derived calls from the multiplex PCR reads in MiXCR, one entry per CDR3 protein. These V and J calls derive from TCRdb rather than the authors' analysis. The sample yields more than 650,000 distinct CDR3 sequences, about 32% seen once. This clonotype showed up just a few times. The antigen remains undetermined. The CDR3 spans 13 residues. Trimming took off 0 bases at V and 3 bases at J, with 7 bases between the two ends. The V gene's germline CDR1 is SGHDT and CDR2 YYEEEE.

The sample in question was peripheral blood mononuclear cells (PBMCs), obtained when the disease was refractory, from a patient treated with antithyroid drugs. This sequence was found in a female donor with Graves disease. V gene TRBV5-6 combines with J gene TRBJ2-7, with D hard to call. The CDR3 nucleotides are TGTGCCAGCAGCTTGGCCGACATCTACGAGCAGTACTTC. Translating it yields CASSLADIYEQYF.